The text below deals with one T cell receptor (beta chain). Its antigen is unknown. At one boundary the junction diverges from the germline segment, which might be a read error. This entry is derived from a study of cytomegalovirus exposure and HLA in healthy donors. General observations from the study: The study listed some 160 cytomegalovirus-associated TCR beta chains.

Some clones are missing from TCRdb's copy, which holds only in-frame ones; the method was immunoSEQ multiplex PCR. Of about 280,000 clones in the sample, around 86% were seen once. The CDR3 has 11 residues. Germline CDR1 LNHDA, CDR2 SQIVND (reference sequence). This receptor was identified in a young woman in good health and CMV-seronegative. The chain employs TRBV19 and TRBJ1-1; tentative D call: TRBD1 (6 bases). Sequencing was done on a sample of PBMCs. CDR3 sequence (DNA): TGTGCCAGCAGGGACAACATTGAAGCTTTCTTT. This gives the protein CASRDNIEAFF. Using reference TRBV19 and TRBJ1-1 for the parts outside the CDR3, the full variable domain is DGGITQSPKYLFRKEGQNVTLSCEQNLNHDAMYWYRQDPGQGLRLIYYSQIVNDFQKGDIAEGYSVSREKKESFPLTVTSAQKNPTAFYLCASRDNIEAFFGQGTRLTVV.